This is a list of T cell receptor beta chains from one sample in a study of OX40 agonist ivuxolimab in advanced cancers. Libraries were prepared by immunoSEQ multiplex PCR; TCRdb keeps only in-frame clonotypes and omits some of them. This sample has approximately 94,000 clones, with 80% to 95% found just once. Sequencing was performed on CD4+ or CD8+ T cells sorted from blood, taken in a trial of the OX40 agonist ivuxolimab. These receptors were obtained from an adult with an advanced solid tumor such as melanoma, head and neck, liver or kidney cancer. CDR3s include the opening cysteine and the closing phenylalanine or tryptophan. Each record gives: J gene, clone size, V gene, CDR3 protein. Size tells how often a clone was seen (once, few, many) or the class of an expanded clone, and some rows leave it out.

J: TRBJ2-7; size: NA; V: TRBV30; CDR3: CAWRVNRYEQYF
J: TRBJ2-7; size: NA; V: TRBV10-2; CDR3: CASSEIGTGPSYEQYF
J: TRBJ2-5; size: NA; V: TRBV28; CDR3: CASSFSFSLAGETQYF
J: TRBJ2-1; size: NA; V: TRBV27; CDR3: CASSLQFRTYNEQFF
J: TRBJ1-4; size: NA; V: TRBV15; CDR3: CATSREDSREDEKLFF
J: TRBJ1-5; size: few; V: TRBV10-3; CDR3: CAISSRDRGPEGNQPQHF
J: TRBJ2-3; size: NA; V: TRBV6-5; CDR3: CASSADVLGEDTQYF
J: TRBJ1-6; size: NA; V: TRBV5-1; CDR3: CASSSKGTESSYNSPLHF
J: TRBJ2-5; size: NA; V: TRBV7-2; CDR3: CASSPGTLTLETQYF
J: TRBJ1-1; size: NA; V: TRBV15; CDR3: CATSTAFEGEAFF
J: TRBJ2-7; size: NA; V: TRBV14; CDR3: CASSQDGFPYEQYF
J: TRBJ2-3; size: NA; V: TRBV20-1; CDR3: CSGGTDTQYF
J: TRBJ2-2; size: NA; V: TRBV27; CDR3: CASSFVGNTGELFF
J: TRBJ2-1; size: NA; V: TRBV30; CDR3: CAWNPATRPPYNEQFF
J: TRBJ1-2; size: NA; V: TRBV29-1; CDR3: CSVEDPYNYGYTF
J: TRBJ2-7; size: NA; V: TRBV4-1; CDR3: CASSARDTSYEQYF
J: TRBJ2-1; size: NA; V: TRBV2; CDR3: CASTPPGYNEQFF
J: TRBJ1-5; size: NA; V: TRBV6-5; CDR3: CASSPQWWPQHF